This T cell receptor beta chain originates from a study of Ad26.COV2.S vaccination and SARS-CoV-2 variants. Whole-study context: By the intramuscular route, Ad26.COV2.S was given once, or twice 56 days apart.

As to treatment: some 20 received Ad26.COV2.S at low or high dose, single or two shots; several received placebo; per-sample allocation not given. The study sampled participants on day 63 after the first vaccine or placebo injection. V was shortened by 0 bases and J by 9 bases, with 9 bases between the two germline ends. Germline loops: CDR1 SGHVS, CDR2 FNYEAQ. This CDR3 is built from 13 residues. Sequencing was performed with immunoSEQ multiplex PCR; in TCRdb, only in-frame clones are kept and a portion is missing. The data contain about 480,000 clones, 87% of them singletons. The sample consisted of peripheral blood, taken in a trial of Ad26.COV2.S vaccine versus placebo. The genes are TRBV7-6 and TRBJ2-1; D remains unclear. The receptor's source is a person aged 18-60 years who received the Ad26.COV2.S COVID-19 vaccine or a placebo. CDR3 DNA sequence: TGTGCCAGCAGCTTAGCCCCCAACTTTGAGCAGTTCTTC. Amino acid sequence: CASSLAPNFEQFF.